This T cell receptor (beta chain) was profiled in a study of blood T cell repertoires in COVID-19. Overall study: The origin of the acute and convalescent COVID-19 samples was the United States, Italy and Spain. PBMCs, B-cell-depleted T cells, or T cells were the source of the cDNA or gDNA that made up the material.

Looked up from germline, CDR1 is SGHAT and CDR2 is FQNNGV. The CDR3 consists of 13 residues. The junction had 6 bases not matched to a gene; V was cut back by 3 bases and J by 8 bases. TCRdb's table, derived via immunoSEQ multiplex PCR, lists solely in-frame clones and lacks some. The data contain about 62,000 clones, about nine tenths of them singletons. The receptor was derived from a human donor in a cohort sampled during active COVID-19. Material: peripheral blood. This chain connects TRBV11-2 to TRBJ2-7; 8 bases are a match to TRBD1. The CDR3 loop reads CASSFPGGAQQYF. The CDR3 coding sequence is TGTGCCAGCAGCTTCCCAGGGGGCGCCCAGCAGTACTTC.